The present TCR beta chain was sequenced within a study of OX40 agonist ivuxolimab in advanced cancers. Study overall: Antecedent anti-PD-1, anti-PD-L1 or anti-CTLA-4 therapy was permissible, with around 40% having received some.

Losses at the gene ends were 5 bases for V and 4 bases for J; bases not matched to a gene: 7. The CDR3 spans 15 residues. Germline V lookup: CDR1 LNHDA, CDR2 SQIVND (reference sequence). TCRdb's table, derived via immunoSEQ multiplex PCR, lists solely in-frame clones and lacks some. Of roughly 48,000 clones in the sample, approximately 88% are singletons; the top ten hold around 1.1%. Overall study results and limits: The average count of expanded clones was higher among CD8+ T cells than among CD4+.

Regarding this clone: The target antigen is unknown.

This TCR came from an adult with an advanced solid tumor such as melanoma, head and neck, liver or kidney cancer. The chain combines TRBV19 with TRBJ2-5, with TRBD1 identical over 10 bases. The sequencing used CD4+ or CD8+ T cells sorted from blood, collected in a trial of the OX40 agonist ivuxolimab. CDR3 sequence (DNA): TGTGCCAGTAGTCGACAGGGGGCGAGTAGAGAGACCCAGTACTTC. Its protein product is CASSRQGASRETQYF.